This T cell receptor beta chain was identified during a study of post-analysis software for immune sequencing data (dated by TCRdb to about 2015). For the study in its entirety: Relapsing-remitting, secondary progressive and progressive-relapsing multiple sclerosis were recorded as disease courses, and subtype annotation was lacking for some patients. The patient repertoires were compared against some twelve previously published healthy control repertoires obtained from donors aged 6 to 25 years. A subset of samples was prepared in parallel using single-end sample barcoding, then pooled and co-amplified after Illumina adapter ligation.

The investigation overall reported the following: The multiple sclerosis patient group was slightly younger than the control group. Patients showed significantly higher frequencies than controls for roughly 5 TRBV segments, among them TRBV5-6, TRBV5-1 and TRBV20-1. Direct clustering with F measure showed strong co-clustering of samples prepared in the same batch, prompting a batch-effect correction. Compared with controls, multiple sclerosis patients had significantly lower normalized Chao1 diversity, a finding suggesting substantial peripheral T-cell clonal expansion.

The CDR3, from cysteine to phenylalanine, totals 13 residues. Of all the DNA, just the CDR3 is kept, 39 bases in frame from base 1. V is cut by 9 bases and J by 0 bases, and the space between the germline ends is 12 bases. The germline V gene sets CDR1 to MNHEY and CDR2 to SVGAGI. The method behind the library was PCR. Sequencing took place on an Illumina HiSeq 2500. To reduce PCR and sequencing biases, unique molecular identifiers were built into the TCR beta cDNA libraries. Per 1 to 10 million input T cells, some 500,000 cDNA molecules were obtained, such that each molecule approximated one T cell. The same protocol used for the earlier healthy control dataset was applied to prepare and sequence the patient libraries. Within a given batch, samples were prepared together, multiplexed and sequenced on the same HiSeq lane. On the study's bioinformatics: Raw barcoded reads were processed with MIGEC, and single-read molecular identifier groups were discarded before consensus assembly and CDR3 extraction. Clonotype tables were post-analysed with VDJtools, and diversity was normalized by down-sampling all datasets to the smallest sample size. In repertoire overlap clustering, CDR3 amino acid sequences, but not nucleotide sequences, were matched to correct batch-related cross-sample contamination. TCRdb reanalyzed the raw reads on its own, using fastp at Q25 for trimming and MiXCR for clone calling, and kept in-frame beta chains. Entries that share a CDR3 protein sequence are merged under the most common genes and DNA. The V and J calls come from TCRdb's annotation, not from the publication. The sample includes 600,000 to 750,000 distinct CDR3 sequences, with over 45% observed a single time. The ten largest clones represent 11% of the sample.

To demonstrate the VDJtools post-analysis software, the study profiled TCR beta repertoires from the peripheral blood of about a dozen young patients with multiple sclerosis. Multiple sclerosis patients were children and adolescents aged about 6 to 16 years. With regard to this clonotype: This clone's antigen is unknown. No base-level quality is on record; no much larger clone is a single base apart.

Recombination joined TRBV6-5 with TRBJ2-7, with TRBD1 as a weak D call on 5 bases. The TCR comes from a girl under 10 years old with multiple sclerosis. Sequencing was performed on blood. The CDR3 protein sequence reads: CASLSDTSYEQYF. Read as DNA, the sequence is TGTGCCAGTCTATCGGACACCTCCTACGAGCAGTACTTC.